The 5 T cell receptor beta chains below were found in one sample sequenced in a study of early T cells in non-severe SARS-CoV-2 infection. From the 5' RACE reads, TCRdb called clonotypes with MiXCR, one entry per CDR3 protein. The table lists roughly 65,000 distinct CDR3 sequences, 10% to 15% of them singletons, with around 1.7% in the top ten. The sample was whole blood. These TCRs come from an adult who was a healthcare worker with PCR-confirmed SARS-CoV-2 infection or an uninfected control (not recorded which).

This clonotype was counted between two and nine times. This chain connects TRBV20-1 to TRBJ2-7, with 7 bases matching TRBD1. V lost 0 bases and J lost 4; bases outside the gene matches: 9. Germline assignment: CDR1 DFQATT and CDR2 SNEGSKA (reference sequence). The length of the CDR3 is 15 residues. CDR3: CSARDLGQPPYEQYF. The CDR3 coding sequence is TGCAGTGCTAGAGATCTGGGACAGCCCCCTTACGAGCAGTACTTC.

The chain is built from TRBV12-3 or TRBV12-4 and TRBJ2-1; D is unresolved. Trimming cost V 5 bases and J 0 bases, with 11 bases left between them. This CDR3 is 15 amino acids long. The DNA for the CDR3 is TGTGCCAGCAGTCCGGGTCCTTACTCCTACAATGAGCAGTTCTTC. Translated, it gives CASSPGPYSYNEQFF.

V is TRBV12-3 or TRBV12-4 and J is TRBJ1-1; the match to TRBD1 covers 9 bases. The CDR3 spans 15 residues. J was trimmed by 2 bases and V by 5 bases; bases with no gene match: 6. CDR3 sequence (DNA): TGTGCCAGCAGTCAGGACAGGGGAACTAACACTGAAGCTTTCTTT. This gives the protein CASSQDRGTNTEAFF.

The V gene is TRBV20-1, the J gene TRBJ2-3; 11 nucleotides agree with TRBD2. V lost 6 bases to trimming and J lost 7 bases; unmatched junction nucleotides: 9. Germline lookup yields CDR1 DFQATT and CDR2 SNEGSKA (reference sequence). CDR3 length: 14 residues. Here the CDR3 reads CSALGGLADHTQYF. The CDR3 bases are TGCAGTGCCCTGGGGGGACTAGCGGACCATACGCAGTATTTT.

The chain is built from TRBV10-3 and TRBJ2-2, with D tentatively TRBD2 (5 bases). Germline V lookup: CDR1 ENHRY, CDR2 SYGVKD. The V and J ends lost 2 bases and 1 base respectively, with 11 bases between them. The CDR3 is 16 amino acids. The chain's CDR3 is CAISEASGRNTGELFF. The CDR3 region has the DNA TGTGCCATCAGTGAGGCCAGCGGACGGAACACCGGGGAGCTGTTTTTT.